This TCR beta chain is from a study of cytotoxic CD8 clonotypes in ibrutinib-treated CLL. At the level of the study: Partial responses numbered approximately 24 and complete responses 2; after a median approximately 70 months, about 14 stayed remitted and around 12 progressed.

Turning to this clone: Its antigen remains unknown.

This CDR3 has 16 residues. In germline, CDR1 is MNHEY, CDR2 SVGAGI. V dropped 2 bases and J dropped 2; count of bases not matched to a gene: 5. The planned depth of sequencing spanned 1 in 200,000 to 1 in 1 million T cells. Some clones are missing from TCRdb's copy, which holds only in-frame ones; the method was immunoSEQ multiplex PCR. Of tens of thousands of clones in the sample, 55% to 80% were seen once. The study, taken as a whole, reports: At ibrutinib response, clonality increased, and at progression it declined back toward baseline. The study found public clonotypes uncommon, contracting or stable on treatment.

The origin of this receptor is a human donor with chronic lymphocytic leukemia. Sequencing was performed on PBMCs, taken after 12 months of ibrutinib treatment. J is TRBJ2-2 and V is TRBV6-5; 7 bases are a match to TRBD2. The CDR3 here is CASSYQTSLNTGELFF. CDR3 nucleotides: TGTGCCAGCAGTTACCAGACTAGCCTAAACACCGGGGAGCTGTTTTTT.